What follows are 18 T cell receptor beta chains derived from one specimen sequenced in a study of shared clonotypes between healthy human individuals. Only in-frame clones appear in the TCRdb table, and some are missing; sequencing was by immunoSEQ multiplex PCR. In the table there are around 480,000 clones, about 75% of which are singletons. The source material was PBMCs. Receptor source: a woman aged 40-49 years in good health. Some clones in this sample may be carry-over from other donors' samples.

The rearrangement links TRBV19 to TRBJ1-1; D not certain. The CDR3 is 11 amino acids. V dropped 3 bases and J dropped 7 bases, with 6 bases sitting between them. Per the germline V gene, CDR1 is LNHDA and CDR2 is SQIVND (reference sequence). CDR3 in DNA: TGTGCCAGTAGTATCGGCGGTGAAGCTTTCTTT. This encodes CASSIGGEAFF. The whole variable domain, remainder taken from reference TRBV19 and TRBJ1-1, is DGGITQSPKYLFRKEGQNVTLSCEQNLNHDAMYWYRQDPGQGLRLIYYSQIVNDFQKGDIAEGYSVSREKKESFPLTVTSAQKNPTAFYLCASSIGGEAFFGQGTRLTVV.

The chain links TRBV19 to TRBJ1-5; 7 bases are a match to TRBD1. CDR3 size: 15 residues. V lost 7 bases and J lost 1; bases outside the gene matches: 7. The germline gives CDR1 LNHDA, CDR2 SQIVND (reference sequence). For the CDR3, the DNA is TGTGCCAGTACCCAGGGGGTGGTGAGCAATCAGCCCCAGCATTTT. It codes for CASTQGVVSNQPQHF.

The rearrangement links TRBV7-2 to TRBJ1-2; TRBD1 aligns across 7 bases. The CDR3 runs 16 residues. Trimming removed 5 bases from V and 5 bases from J; junction bases left unmatched: 14. CDR1 and CDR2 from the germline V gene are SGHTA and FQGNSA. As DNA, the CDR3 is TGTGCCAGCAGCCCCGAGAGGGCAGGGGGAGGGTATGGCTACACCTTC. The encoded protein is CASSPERAGGGYGYTF.

The rearrangement links TRBV30 to TRBJ2-3, with 8 nucleotides matching TRBD2. CDR3 length equals 16 residues. Germline V gene sequence: CDR1 GTSNPN, CDR2 SVGIG (reference sequence). V shed 2 bases and J 1 base; nucleotides not matched to a gene: 8. CDR3 loop: CAWSMGLVVGTDTQYF. DNA for the CDR3: TGTGCCTGGAGTATGGGACTAGTGGTAGGCACAGATACGCAGTATTTT.

This chain uses TRBV19 with TRBJ2-1; 9 bases align to TRBD2. The CDR3 is 16 residues long. CDR1 is LNHDA and CDR2 is SQIVND in the germline V gene (reference sequence). V was pared by 1 base and J by 7 bases, with 8 bases of the junction left unmatched. CDR3 DNA sequence: TGTGCCAGTAGTATAGGGGCAGGACTAGCGTTAAATGAGCAGTTCTTC. It is translated as CASSIGAGLALNEQFF.

This sequence joins TRBV7-9 and TRBJ2-1; D is unclear. Germline V gene data show CDR1 as SEHNR and CDR2 as FQNEAQ (reference sequence). The V and J ends lost 11 bases and 0 bases respectively, with 14 bases between them. The CDR3 has 14 residues. CDR3 amino acids: CASETSSSYNEQFF. CDR3 sequence (DNA): TGTGCCTCAGAGACCTCCAGCTCCTACAATGAGCAGTTCTTC.

This chain joins TRBV10-1 and TRBJ2-5; D is undetermined. There are 13 residues in the CDR3. Germline V lookup: CDR1 WNHNN, CDR2 SYGVQD (reference sequence). Trimming left V 0 bases short and J 3 bases short, with 5 bases between. CDR3 region: CASSESDEETQYF. The CDR3 region has the DNA TGCGCCAGCAGTGAGTCGGACGAAGAGACCCAGTACTTC.

J is TRBJ2-7 and V is TRBV18; 11 positions match TRBD2. Germline-derived CDR1 and CDR2 are KGHSH and LQKENI. The CDR3 sequence is 16 residues long. V gave up 0 bases and J gave up 3 bases; unmatched junction bases: 4. The CDR3 nucleotides are TGTGCCAGCTCACCACCCGGGACTAGCGGCATCTACGAGCAGTACTTC. Its protein is CASSPPGTSGIYEQYF.

The chain has TRBV5-4 and TRBJ2-1; TRBD1 is a possible D gene (5 bases). V was shortened by 2 bases and J by 4 bases, with 16 bases between the two germline ends. Germline CDR1 is SGHNT and CDR2 is YYREEE (reference sequence). The length of the CDR3 is 16 residues. In nucleotides, the CDR3 is TGTGCCAGCAGCTTTGGACGGACAAACGCTTACAATGAGCAGTTCTTC. Its translation is CASSFGRTNAYNEQFF.

The V gene is TRBV10-2, the J gene TRBJ1-6, with D unclear. The CDR3 is 13 amino acids. From germline, CDR1 is WSHSY and CDR2 SAAADI. Trimming pared 8 bases from V and 6 bases from J, leaving 11 bases between. The CDR3 region has the DNA TGCGCCAGCCGATTGGAAAGTAATTCACCCCTCCACTTT. It encodes CASRLESNSPLHF.

This clone has a handful of counts. This sample includes further DNA sequences coding for the same CDR3. V usage is TRBV9 and J usage is TRBJ2-2; D call uncertain. V lost 4 bases, J lost 3 bases, and 10 bases lay in between. Germline assignment: CDR1 SGDLS and CDR2 YYNGEE. The CDR3 runs to 14 residues. This chain's CDR3 is CASSSRSYTGELFF. CDR3 nucleotides: TGTGCCAGCAGCTCGCGGTCCTACACCGGGGAGCTGTTTTTT.

The chain combines TRBV29-1 with TRBJ1-1; TRBD1 matches 9 bases. This CDR3 contains 12 residues. The ends lost 6 bases at V and 3 bases at J; junction bases unmatched: 2. The germline CDR1 and CDR2 sequences are SQVTM and ANQGSEA. The CDR3 DNA sequence: TGCAGCGTGGACAGGGGTGACACTGAAGCTTTCTTT. Translated, it gives CSVDRGDTEAFF.

The V and J genes are TRBV27 and TRBJ2-7; D gene ambiguous. From germline, CDR1 is MNHEY and CDR2 SMNVEV (reference sequence). This CDR3 comprises 15 residues. V lost 5 bases, J lost 0 bases, and 14 bases lay in between. This CDR3 is CASSPSGWSSYEQYF. The CDR3 region has the DNA TGTGCCAGCAGTCCGTCTGGGTGGAGCTCCTACGAGCAGTACTTC.

The V call is TRBV5-1, the J call TRBJ2-3; a weak D match, TRBD1 (5 bases). The ends were cut back, 6 bases at V and 3 bases at J, with 14 bases in the middle. The CDR3 totals 14 residues. Germline CDR1 is SGHRS and CDR2 is YFSETQ. The CDR3, as DNA: TGCGCCAGCAATCCCGCAGGGTTTACAGATACGCAGTATTTT. Its protein product is CASNPAGFTDTQYF.

In this sample, this clone turned up a few times. The sample carries other DNA sequences with the same CDR3. The gene calls are TRBV19 and TRBJ2-7; D not certain. This CDR3 region has 14 residues. Trimming left V 5 bases short and J 4 bases short, with 15 bases between. CDR1 and CDR2 (germline): LNHDA, SQIVND (reference sequence). In DNA, the CDR3 is TGTGCCAGTAGTCCCTCGTGGTTGGGGTACGAGCAGTACTTC. Its protein is CASSPSWLGYEQYF.

This sequence joins TRBV6-5 and TRBJ1-1; perhaps TRBD1 as D (5 bases). V was cut by 0 bases and J by 4 bases, with 9 bases left in between. CDR3 length: 14 amino acids. Germline values: CDR1 MNHEY, CDR2 SVGAGI. In nucleotides, the CDR3 is TGTGCCAGCAGTTACTCGCGAGGGGCCACTGAAGCTTTCTTT. Protein sequence: CASSYSRGATEAFF.

This chain connects TRBV11-2 to TRBJ1-6; the D gene is possibly TRBD1 (5 bases). Germline loops: CDR1 SGHAT, CDR2 FQNNGV. The CDR3 runs to 15 residues. V was shortened by 0 bases and J by 5 bases, with 8 bases between the two germline ends. The CDR3 loop reads CASSLELTDNSPLHF. The DNA for the CDR3 is TGTGCCAGCAGCTTAGAATTGACAGATAATTCACCCCTCCACTTT.

This clone was seen a handful of times. The chain has TRBV5-8 and TRBJ2-7; no definite D call. CDR1 is SGHTS and CDR2 is YDEGEE in the germline V gene. Trimming left V 1 base short and J 4 bases short, with 6 bases between. The CDR3 is 12 amino acids. The CDR3 DNA follows: TGTGCCAGCAGCTTGCTTCTTTACGAGCAGTACTTC. Translating gives CASSLLLYEQYF.